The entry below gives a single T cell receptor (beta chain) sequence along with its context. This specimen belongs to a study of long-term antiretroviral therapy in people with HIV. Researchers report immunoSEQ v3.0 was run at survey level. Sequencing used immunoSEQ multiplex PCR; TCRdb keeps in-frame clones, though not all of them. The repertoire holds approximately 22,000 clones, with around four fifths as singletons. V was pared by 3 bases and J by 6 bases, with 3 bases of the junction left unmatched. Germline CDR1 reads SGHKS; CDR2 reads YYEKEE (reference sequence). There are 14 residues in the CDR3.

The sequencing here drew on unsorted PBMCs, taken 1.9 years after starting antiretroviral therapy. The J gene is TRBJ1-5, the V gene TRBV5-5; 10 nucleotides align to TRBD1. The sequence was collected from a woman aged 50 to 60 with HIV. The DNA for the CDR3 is TGTGCCAGCAGCTGGACAGGGGGAGGTCAGCCCCAGCATTTT. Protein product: CASSWTGGGQPQHF.